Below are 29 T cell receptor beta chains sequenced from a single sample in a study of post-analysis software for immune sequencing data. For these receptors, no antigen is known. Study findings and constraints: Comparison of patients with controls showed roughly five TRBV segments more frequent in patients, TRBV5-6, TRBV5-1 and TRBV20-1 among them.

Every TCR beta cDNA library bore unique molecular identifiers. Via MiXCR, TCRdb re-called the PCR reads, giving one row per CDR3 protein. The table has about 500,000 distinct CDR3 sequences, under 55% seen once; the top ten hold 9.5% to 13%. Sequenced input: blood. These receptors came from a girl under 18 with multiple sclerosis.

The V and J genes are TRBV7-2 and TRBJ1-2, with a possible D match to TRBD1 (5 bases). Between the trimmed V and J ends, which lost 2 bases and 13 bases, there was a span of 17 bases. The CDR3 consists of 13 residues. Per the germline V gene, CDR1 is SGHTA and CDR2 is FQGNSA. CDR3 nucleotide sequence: TGTGCCAGCAGCTTAAGGGGACCGACTGGAATCACCTTC. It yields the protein CASSLRGPTGITF.

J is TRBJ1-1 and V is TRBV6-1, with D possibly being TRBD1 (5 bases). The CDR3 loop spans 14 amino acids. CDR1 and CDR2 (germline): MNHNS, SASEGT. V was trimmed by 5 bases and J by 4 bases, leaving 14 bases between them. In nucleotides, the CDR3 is TGTGCCAGCAGTTGGGGGGAGTCGGTCACTGAAGCTTTCTTT. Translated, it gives CASSWGESVTEAFF.

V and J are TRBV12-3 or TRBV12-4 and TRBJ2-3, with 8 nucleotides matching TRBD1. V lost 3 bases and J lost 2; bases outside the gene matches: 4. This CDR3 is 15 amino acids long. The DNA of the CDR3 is TGTGCCAGCAGTTTGACAGGGGCGGACACAGATACGCAGTATTTT. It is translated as CASSLTGADTDTQYF.

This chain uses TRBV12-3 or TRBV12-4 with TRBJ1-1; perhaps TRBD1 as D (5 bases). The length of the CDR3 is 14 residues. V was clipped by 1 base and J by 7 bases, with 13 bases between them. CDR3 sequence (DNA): TGTGCCAGCAGTTTAGGTGCTTGGGACCGTGAAGCTTTCTTT. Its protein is CASSLGAWDREAFF.

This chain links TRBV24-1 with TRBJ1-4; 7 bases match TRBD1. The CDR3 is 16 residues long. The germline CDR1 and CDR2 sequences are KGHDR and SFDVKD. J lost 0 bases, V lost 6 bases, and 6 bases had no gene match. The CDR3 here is CATSPGQESTNEKLFF. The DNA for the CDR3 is TGTGCCACCAGTCCCGGACAGGAATCAACTAATGAAAAACTGTTTTTT.

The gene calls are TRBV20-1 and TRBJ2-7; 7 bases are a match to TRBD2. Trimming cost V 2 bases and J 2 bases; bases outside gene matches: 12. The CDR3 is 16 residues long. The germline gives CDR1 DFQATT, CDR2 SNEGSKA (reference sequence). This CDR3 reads CSARIPLAGVTYEQYF. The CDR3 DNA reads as TGCAGTGCTAGAATTCCTCTTGCGGGAGTCACCTACGAGCAGTACTTC.

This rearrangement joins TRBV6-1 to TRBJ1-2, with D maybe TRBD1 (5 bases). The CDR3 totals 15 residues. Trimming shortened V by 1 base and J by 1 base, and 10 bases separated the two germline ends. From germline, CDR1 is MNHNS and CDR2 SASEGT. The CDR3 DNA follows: TGTGCCAGCAGTGAAGGGGGGGTCCTTAACTATGGCTACACCTTC. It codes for CASSEGGVLNYGYTF.

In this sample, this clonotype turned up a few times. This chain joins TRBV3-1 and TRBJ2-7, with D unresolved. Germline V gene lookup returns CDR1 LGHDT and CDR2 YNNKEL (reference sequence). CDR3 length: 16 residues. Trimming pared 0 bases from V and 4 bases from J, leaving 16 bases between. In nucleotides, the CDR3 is TGTGCCAGCAGCCAAGATCAGAGGTCTTACCTTTACGAGCAGTACTTC. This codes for CASSQDQRSYLYEQYF.

The CDR3 region has the DNA TGTGCCAGCAGGTTAACCGGGACCTATGGCTACACCTTC. The encoded protein is CASRLTGTYGYTF. The J gene is TRBJ1-2, the V gene TRBV12-3 or TRBV12-4, with D possibly being TRBD1 (5 bases). The germline V and J ends were trimmed by 6 bases and 4 bases, with 12 bases remaining between them. The CDR3 covers 13 residues.

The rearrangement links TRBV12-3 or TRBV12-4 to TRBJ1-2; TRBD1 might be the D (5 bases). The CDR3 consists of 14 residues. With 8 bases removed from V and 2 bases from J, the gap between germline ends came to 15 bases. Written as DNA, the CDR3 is TGTGCCAGCCTGACCGGGGACGGCAACTATGGCTACACCTTC. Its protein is CASLTGDGNYGYTF.

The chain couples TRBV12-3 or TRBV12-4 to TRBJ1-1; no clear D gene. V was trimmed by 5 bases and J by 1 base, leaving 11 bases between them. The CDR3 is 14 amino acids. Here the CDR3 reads CASSRRTGNTEAFF. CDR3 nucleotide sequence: TGTGCCAGCAGTCGACGCACGGGGAACACTGAAGCTTTCTTT.

CDR3 DNA sequence: TGCAGCGTTTCAGAAGACTGGGATGGCTACACCTTC. This codes for CSVSEDWDGYTF. J is TRBJ1-2 and V is TRBV29-1; D remains unclear. This CDR3 spans 12 amino acids. V lost 5 bases to trimming and J lost 6 bases, with 13 bases between them. CDR1 SQVTM and CDR2 ANQGSEA come from the germline V gene.

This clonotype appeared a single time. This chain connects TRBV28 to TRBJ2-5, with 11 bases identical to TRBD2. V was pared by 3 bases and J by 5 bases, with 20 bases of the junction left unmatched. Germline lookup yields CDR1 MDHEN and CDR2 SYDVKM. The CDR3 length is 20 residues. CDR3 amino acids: CASSFLIGTSGTTAKETQYF. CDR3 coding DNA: TGTGCCAGCAGTTTTTTAATCGGGACTAGCGGTACCACAGCCAAGGAGACCCAGTACTTC.

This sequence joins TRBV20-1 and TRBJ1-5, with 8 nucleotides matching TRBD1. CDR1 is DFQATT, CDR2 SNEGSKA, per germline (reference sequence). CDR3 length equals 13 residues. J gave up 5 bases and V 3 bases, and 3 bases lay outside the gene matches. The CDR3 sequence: CSARTGAYQPQHF. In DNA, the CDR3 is TGCAGTGCTAGGACAGGGGCGTATCAGCCCCAGCATTTT.

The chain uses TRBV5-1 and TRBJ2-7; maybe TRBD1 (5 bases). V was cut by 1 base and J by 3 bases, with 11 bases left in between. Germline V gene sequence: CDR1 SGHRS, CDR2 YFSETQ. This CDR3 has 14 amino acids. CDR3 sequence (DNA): TGCGCCAGCAGCTTGTCCAGAAGGGGCTACGAGCAGTACTTC. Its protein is CASSLSRRGYEQYF.

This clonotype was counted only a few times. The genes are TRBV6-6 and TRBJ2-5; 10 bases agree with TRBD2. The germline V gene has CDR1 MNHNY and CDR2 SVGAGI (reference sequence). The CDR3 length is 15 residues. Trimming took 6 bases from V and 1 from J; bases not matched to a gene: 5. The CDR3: CASSLLAGAQETQYF. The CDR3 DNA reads TGTGCCAGCAGCCTCCTAGCGGGAGCCCAAGAGACCCAGTACTTC.

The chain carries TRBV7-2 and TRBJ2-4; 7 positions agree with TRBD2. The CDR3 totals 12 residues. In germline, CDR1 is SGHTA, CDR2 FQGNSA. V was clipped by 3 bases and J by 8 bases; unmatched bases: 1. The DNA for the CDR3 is TGTGCCAGCAGCTTGGGGGGGGACATTCAGTACTTC. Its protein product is CASSLGGDIQYF.

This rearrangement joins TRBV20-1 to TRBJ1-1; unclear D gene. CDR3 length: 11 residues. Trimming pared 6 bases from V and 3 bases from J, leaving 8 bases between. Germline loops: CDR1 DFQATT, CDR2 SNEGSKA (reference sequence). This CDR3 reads CSAGSYTEAFF. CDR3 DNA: TGCAGTGCCGGTTCATACACTGAAGCTTTCTTT.

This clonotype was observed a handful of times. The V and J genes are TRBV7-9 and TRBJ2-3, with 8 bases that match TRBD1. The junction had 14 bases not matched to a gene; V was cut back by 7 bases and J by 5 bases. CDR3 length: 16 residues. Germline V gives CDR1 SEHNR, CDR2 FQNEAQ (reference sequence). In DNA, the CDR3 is TGTGCCAGCAACCGATACAGGGGGATGATAAGAGATACGCAGTATTTT. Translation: CASNRYRGMIRDTQYF.

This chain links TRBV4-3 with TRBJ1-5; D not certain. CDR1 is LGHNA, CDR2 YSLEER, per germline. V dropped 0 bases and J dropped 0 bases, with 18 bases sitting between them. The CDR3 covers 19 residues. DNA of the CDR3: TGCGCCAGCAGCCAAGATATCCCTGGGCGGCTACATAGCAATCAGCCCCAGCATTTT. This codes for CASSQDIPGRLHSNQPQHF.

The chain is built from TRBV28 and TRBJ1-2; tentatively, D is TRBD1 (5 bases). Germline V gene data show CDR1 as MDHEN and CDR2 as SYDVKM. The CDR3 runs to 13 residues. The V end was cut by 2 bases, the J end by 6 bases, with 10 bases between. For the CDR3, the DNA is TGTGCCAGCAGTTTACAGGGCCGGGATGGCTACACCTTC. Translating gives CASSLQGRDGYTF.

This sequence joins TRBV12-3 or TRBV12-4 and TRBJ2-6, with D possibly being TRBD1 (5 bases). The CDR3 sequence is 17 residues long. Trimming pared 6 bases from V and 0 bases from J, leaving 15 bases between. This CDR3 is CASRPLTGRSGANVLTF. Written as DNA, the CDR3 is TGTGCCAGCAGGCCGCTTACAGGTCGCTCTGGGGCCAACGTCCTGACTTTC.

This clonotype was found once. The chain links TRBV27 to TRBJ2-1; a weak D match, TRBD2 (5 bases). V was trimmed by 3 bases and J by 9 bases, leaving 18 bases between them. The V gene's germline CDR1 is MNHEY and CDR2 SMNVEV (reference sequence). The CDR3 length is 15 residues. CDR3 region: CASSFRDLHRGEQFF. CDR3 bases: TGTGCCAGCAGTTTTCGGGATCTTCATCGAGGTGAGCAGTTCTTC.

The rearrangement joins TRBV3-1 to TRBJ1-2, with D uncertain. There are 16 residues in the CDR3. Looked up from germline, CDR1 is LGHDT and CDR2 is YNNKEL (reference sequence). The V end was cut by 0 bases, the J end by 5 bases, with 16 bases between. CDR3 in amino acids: CASSQDPDSAVYGYTF. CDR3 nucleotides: TGTGCCAGCAGCCAAGATCCTGACTCGGCCGTGTATGGCTACACCTTC.

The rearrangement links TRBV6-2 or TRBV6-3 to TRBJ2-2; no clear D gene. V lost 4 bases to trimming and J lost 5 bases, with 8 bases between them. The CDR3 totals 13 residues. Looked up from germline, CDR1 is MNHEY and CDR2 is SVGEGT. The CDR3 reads CASSLQLTGELFF. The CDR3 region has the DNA TGTGCCAGCAGTTTGCAGCTAACCGGGGAGCTGTTTTTT.

CDR3 loop: CASSFPPGGYRSNQPQHF. CDR3 DNA sequence: TGTGCCAGCAGTTTCCCCCCGGGGGGTTATCGAAGCAATCAGCCCCAGCATTTT. This rearrangement joins TRBV6-2 or TRBV6-3 to TRBJ1-5, with D maybe TRBD1 (5 bases). This CDR3 has 18 residues. Germline loops: CDR1 MNHEY, CDR2 SVGEGT. Trimming left V 4 bases short and J 1 base short, with 20 bases between.

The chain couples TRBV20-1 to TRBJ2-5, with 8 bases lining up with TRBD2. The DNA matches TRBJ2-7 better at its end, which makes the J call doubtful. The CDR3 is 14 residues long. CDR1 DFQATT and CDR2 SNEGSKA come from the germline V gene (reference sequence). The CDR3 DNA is TGCAGTGCGAGTAGCGGGATGGGCCTGGACGAGCAGTACTTC. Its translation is CSASSGMGLDEQYF.

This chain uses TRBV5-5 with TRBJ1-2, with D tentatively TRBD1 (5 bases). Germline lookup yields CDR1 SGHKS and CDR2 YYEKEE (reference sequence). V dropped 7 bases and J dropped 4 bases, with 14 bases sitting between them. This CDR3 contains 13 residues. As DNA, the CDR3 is TGTGCCAGCTCGCGGAGGGACCGCTATGGCTACACCTTC. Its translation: CASSRRDRYGYTF. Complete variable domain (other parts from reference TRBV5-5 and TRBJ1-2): DAGVTQSPTHLIKTRGQQVTLRCSPISGHKSVSWYQQVLGQGPQFIFQYYEKEERGRGNFPDRFSARQFPNYSSELNVNALLLGDSALYLCASSRRDRYGYTFGSGTRLTVV.

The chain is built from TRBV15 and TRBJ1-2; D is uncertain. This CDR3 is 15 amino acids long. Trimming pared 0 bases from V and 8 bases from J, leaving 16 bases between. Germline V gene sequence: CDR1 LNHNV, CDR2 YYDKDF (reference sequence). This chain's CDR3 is CATSRDEMVATGYTF. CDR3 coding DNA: TGTGCCACCAGCAGAGATGAGATGGTAGCCACCGGCTACACCTTC.